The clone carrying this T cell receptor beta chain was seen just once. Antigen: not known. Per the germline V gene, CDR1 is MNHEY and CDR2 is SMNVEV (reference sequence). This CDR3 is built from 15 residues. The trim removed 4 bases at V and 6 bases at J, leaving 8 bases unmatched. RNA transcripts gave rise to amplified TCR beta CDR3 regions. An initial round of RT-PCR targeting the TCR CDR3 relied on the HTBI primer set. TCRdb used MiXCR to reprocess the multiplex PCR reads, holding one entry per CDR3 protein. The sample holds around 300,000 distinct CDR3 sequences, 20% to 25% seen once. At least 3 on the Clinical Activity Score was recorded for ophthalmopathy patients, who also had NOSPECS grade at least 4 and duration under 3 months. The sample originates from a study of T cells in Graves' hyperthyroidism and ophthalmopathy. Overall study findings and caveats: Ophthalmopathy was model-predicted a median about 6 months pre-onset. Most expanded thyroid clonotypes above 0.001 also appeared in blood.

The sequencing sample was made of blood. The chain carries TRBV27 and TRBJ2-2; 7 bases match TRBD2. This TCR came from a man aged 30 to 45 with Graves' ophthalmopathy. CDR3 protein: CASSWGGRGSGELFF. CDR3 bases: TGTGCCAGCAGTTGGGGGGGGAGGGGATCCGGGGAGCTGTTTTTT.